Each of the 30 T cell receptor beta chains below was sequenced from the same sample in a study of blood T cells in healthy people across ages. Primers used in a second PCR of roughly 6 to 11 cycles were a sample-barcoded 5' primer and a J-beta primer mix. TCRdb re-derived calls from the 5' RACE reads in MiXCR, one entry per CDR3 protein. Counted here are approximately 1,700,000 distinct CDR3 sequences, approximately 39% occurring once; the ten biggest clones make up roughly 23%. Sequencing input: blood. The receptors come from a human donor in good health.

This clonotype was observed a few times. V is TRBV4-1 and J is TRBJ1-2; no clear D. The germline V gene encodes CDR1 MGHRA and CDR2 YSYEKL. Trimming pared 3 bases from V and 8 bases from J, leaving 16 bases between. CDR3 length: 14 amino acids. The CDR3 DNA follows: TGCGCCAGCAGCCACAGCCAGAACCTTGGCGGCTACACCTTC. Its protein product is CASSHSQNLGGYTF.

J is TRBJ2-2 and V is TRBV6-2 or TRBV6-3; D is unclear. This CDR3 contains 15 residues. Trimming took 0 bases from V and 2 from J, leaving 7 bases between them. Germline V gene data show CDR1 as MNHEY and CDR2 as SVGEGT. This chain's CDR3 is CASSYSSFNTGELFF. In nucleotides, the CDR3 is TGTGCCAGCAGTTACTCTTCCTTTAACACCGGGGAGCTGTTTTTT.

As for this clonotype: This may come from a read error, since a much larger clone is one base off. The rearrangement uses TRBV29-1 and TRBJ2-4; perhaps D is TRBD1 or TRBD2 (5 bases each). The J call may be mistaken, given a closer DNA end match to TRBJ2-7. Germline V lookup: CDR1 SQVTM, CDR2 ANQGSEA. The CDR3 runs to 14 residues. The CDR3 sequence: CSVGPGTPGYEQYF. DNA for the CDR3: TGCAGCGTTGGGCCGGGGACCCCAGGATACGAGCAGTACTTC.

This clonotype came up a few times. V is TRBV11-3 and J is TRBJ2-5; 9 bases are shared with TRBD2. Losses at the gene ends were 2 bases for V and 5 bases for J; bases not matched to a gene: 6. The CDR3 length is 15 residues. Germline V CDR1 and CDR2: SGHNT, YENEEA. The CDR3 region is CASSLLRGGQETQYF. The CDR3 DNA follows: TGTGCCAGCAGCTTACTGCGGGGGGGCCAGGAGACCCAGTACTTC.

This clonotype was detected only a few times. The rearrangement joins TRBV7-9 to TRBJ2-5; possibly TRBD1 or TRBD2 for D (5 bases each). This CDR3 is 15 amino acids long. Trimming pared 2 bases from V and 5 bases from J, leaving 15 bases between. Germline V gene data show CDR1 as SEHNR and CDR2 as FQNEAQ (reference sequence). The CDR3 sequence: CASSLPMGDGETQYF. Here the CDR3 DNA reads TGTGCCAGCAGCTTACCGATGGGGGACGGGGAGACCCAGTACTTC.

The genes are TRBV7-6 and TRBJ1-2; 10 bases map to TRBD1. The J segment lost 4 bases and the V segment lost 5 bases, leaving 7 bases of the junction unmatched. Germline V lookup: CDR1 SGHVS, CDR2 FNYEAQ. The CDR3 contains 15 residues. CDR3 loop: CASSPDRGPIYGYTF. DNA of the CDR3: TGTGCCAGCAGCCCAGACAGGGGGCCCATCTATGGCTACACCTTC. Together with reference TRBV7-6 and TRBJ1-2, the CDR3 gives the full variable domain: GAGVSQSPRYKVTKRGQDVALRCDPISGHVSLYWYRQALGQGPEFLTYFNYEAQQDKSGLPNDRFSAERPEGSISTLTIQRTEQRDSAMYRCASSPDRGPIYGYTFGSGTRLTVV.

This clonotype came up a few times. V gene TRBV7-2 combines with J gene TRBJ1-5; D possibly corresponds to TRBD1 (6 bases). V dropped 4 bases and J dropped 5 bases, with 15 bases sitting between them. The CDR3 covers 15 residues. Germline lookup yields CDR1 SGHTA and CDR2 FQGNSA. CDR3 residues: CASSSPGARDQPQHF. The CDR3 nucleotides read TGTGCCAGCAGCTCTCCGGGGGCGCGTGATCAGCCCCAGCATTTT.

This clonotype was recorded a few times. The rearrangement joins TRBV12-3 or TRBV12-4 to TRBJ2-1; D might be TRBD1 (6 bases). The CDR3 totals 14 residues. Trimming took 6 bases from V and 7 from J, leaving 16 bases between them. Here the CDR3 reads CASRGTPQGNEQFF. CDR3 in DNA: TGTGCCAGCAGGGGGACACCTCAGGGGAATGAGCAGTTCTTC.

CDR3 DNA: TGTGCCAGCAGTTCCCCCGAGGGACAGGGGGATGGCTACACCTTC. Amino acids: CASSSPEGQGDGYTF. The chain links TRBV12-3 or TRBV12-4 to TRBJ1-2, with 11 bases that match TRBD1. This CDR3 is 15 amino acids long. V lost 4 bases and J lost 6; bases outside the gene matches: 7.

This clonotype was recorded only once. Compared with germline, one end of the junction differs, possibly owing to a read error. The V and J genes are TRBV5-1 and TRBJ1-1; D is unresolved. CDR1 SGHRS and CDR2 YFSETQ come from the germline V gene. The CDR3 consists of 14 residues. CDR3 region: CVSSLDGRGTEAFF. Here the CDR3 DNA reads TGCGTCAGCAGCTTGGACGGGCGGGGCACTGAAGCTTTCTTT.

The chain carries TRBV12-3 or TRBV12-4 and TRBJ1-1; D is possibly TRBD1 (6 bases). CDR3 length: 14 residues. V lost 5 bases to trimming and J lost 0 bases, with 10 bases between them. CDR3 sequence reads: CASSITGMNTEAFF. CDR3 coding DNA: TGTGCCAGCAGTATTACAGGGATGAACACTGAAGCTTTCTTT.

The chain joins TRBV5-1 to TRBJ2-1; 11 positions match TRBD2. This CDR3 contains 15 residues. Germline V gene sequence: CDR1 SGHRS, CDR2 YFSETQ. V was pared by 3 bases and J by 9 bases, with 8 bases of the junction left unmatched. The CDR3, as DNA: TGCGCCAGCAGCTCTAGCGGGGGGACCTTCTTTGAGCAGTTCTTC. Protein product: CASSSSGGTFFEQFF.

Here the CDR3 reads CRAWWWLGSTDTQYF. Here the CDR3 DNA reads TGCAGGGCCTGGTGGTGGCTCGGCAGCACAGATACGCAGTATTTT. V and J are TRBV29-1 and TRBJ2-3; D unclear. The germline CDR1 and CDR2 sequences are SQVTM and ANQGSEA. This CDR3 comprises 15 residues.

In its sample, this clonotype was seen a few times. The V call is TRBV7-2, the J call TRBJ2-3; TRBD2 matches at 11 bases. Germline CDR1 SGHTA, CDR2 FQGNSA. This CDR3 has 16 amino acids. V gave up 5 bases and J gave up 6 bases; unmatched junction bases: 10. CDR3 region: CASSLNSGGAADTQYF. The CDR3, as DNA: TGTGCCAGCAGCCTAAATAGCGGGGGGGCTGCGGATACGCAGTATTTT. Full variable domain (outside the CDR3, taken from reference TRBV7-2 and TRBJ2-3): GAGVSQSPSNKVTEKGKDVELRCDPISGHTALYWYRQSLGQGLEFLIYFQGNSAPDKSGLPSDRFSAERTGGSVSTLTIQRTQQEDSAVYLCASSLNSGGAADTQYFGPGTRLTVL.

The rearrangement joins TRBV27 to TRBJ2-4, with 8 positions matching TRBD1. The CDR3 has 13 residues. With 5 bases clipped from V and 8 bases from J, the junction kept 5 bases outside the gene matches. CDR1 and CDR2 from the germline V gene are MNHEY and SMNVEV (reference sequence). This CDR3 is CASSTDRGDIQYF. The CDR3 nucleotides read TGTGCCAGCAGTACAGACAGGGGAGACATTCAGTACTTC.

CDR3 sequence (DNA): TGCGCCAGCAGCATGATGGGCCGGGACGGGGGCTACGAGCAGTACTTC. Protein: CASSMMGRDGGYEQYF. The gene calls are TRBV5-1 and TRBJ2-7, with a weak D call TRBD2 (6 bases). Deletions cut 4 bases from V and 3 bases from J, with 20 bases between. CDR3 length equals 16 residues. The germline V gene has CDR1 SGHRS and CDR2 YFSETQ.

The CDR3 DNA follows: TGTGCCAGCAGTTTAAGGGAAACGGGGGGCCCTCTTAATGAGCAGTTCTTC. Translated: CASSLRETGGPLNEQFF. The rearrangement joins TRBV12-3 or TRBV12-4 to TRBJ2-1; D may be TRBD2 (7 bases). The ends were cut back, 2 bases at V and 7 bases at J, with 21 bases in the middle. The CDR3 is 17 residues long.

The chain carries TRBV7-2 and TRBJ1-1; the D is unclear. Germline CDR1 and CDR2: SGHTA and FQGNSA. The CDR3 has 11 amino acids. V lost 5 bases and J 8 bases, leaving 9 bases between the germline ends. CDR3 bases: TGTGCCAGCAGCGTCTACAGAGAAGCTTTCTTT. Amino acids: CASSVYREAFF.

This clonotype was seen a few times. The chain joins TRBV4-3 to TRBJ2-1, with 8 positions matching TRBD2. The CDR3 is 18 amino acids. Germline V CDR1 and CDR2: LGHNA, YSLEER. The ends lost 0 bases at V and 0 bases at J; junction bases unmatched: 7. The CDR3 nucleotides read TGCGCCAGCAGCCAAGATAAGGCTAGCGGGCTCTCCTACAATGAGCAGTTCTTC. Encoded protein: CASSQDKASGLSYNEQFF.

J is TRBJ2-4 and V is TRBV7-2; D perhaps matches TRBD2 (6 bases). TRBJ2-5 explains the end of the DNA better; the J call may be wrong. The CDR3 sequence is 14 residues long. Germline lookup yields CDR1 SGHTA and CDR2 FQGNSA. CDR3 nucleotides: TGTGCCAGCAGCTCGGACTACCGCCAAGAGACCCAGTACTTC. This encodes CASSSDYRQETQYF.

This clonotype occurred many times. The genes are TRBV20-1 and TRBJ2-1; D uncertain. The V end lost 1 base, the J end lost 8 bases, and 9 bases lay between the germline ends. The CDR3 has 12 amino acids. The germline CDR1 and CDR2 sequences are DFQATT and SNEGSKA (reference sequence). This CDR3 is CSARGPRDEQFF. The CDR3 DNA reads TGCAGTGCTAGAGGGCCCCGGGATGAGCAGTTCTTC.

This clonotype came up a few times. V gene TRBV6-2 or TRBV6-3 combines with J gene TRBJ1-5; D is undetermined. Germline CDR1 reads MNHEY; CDR2 reads SVGEGT. Trimming pared 8 bases from V and 2 bases from J, leaving 13 bases between. The CDR3 has 14 residues. In nucleotides, the CDR3 is TGTGCCAGCTCACTAAGCTTGGGCAATCAGCCCCAGCATTTT. Protein: CASSLSLGNQPQHF.

The chain combines TRBV2 with TRBJ1-5; the D gene is possibly TRBD1 (6 bases). The CDR3 loop spans 16 amino acids. Germline V gene lookup returns CDR1 SNHLY and CDR2 FYNNEI. V lost 6 bases and J lost 6, with 21 bases in between. The CDR3 DNA reads TGTGCCAGCAGAGATAAGTTAGGGGGGTTCGGTCAGCCCCAGCATTTT. Translation gives CASRDKLGGFGQPQHF.

The chain carries TRBV3-1 and TRBJ1-1; no reliable D call. The germline V and J ends were trimmed by 1 base and 3 bases, with 9 bases remaining between them. Germline CDR1 and CDR2: LGHDT and YNNKEL (reference sequence). This CDR3 has 14 residues. CDR3 nucleotide sequence: TGTGCCAGCAGCCAAGGGCCAGCCTACACTGAAGCTTTCTTT. This gives the protein CASSQGPAYTEAFF.

This clonotype was recorded a few times. V and J are TRBV14 and TRBJ2-5, with 8 bases matching TRBD1. V shed 0 bases and J 6 bases; nucleotides not matched to a gene: 9. Germline values: CDR1 SGHDN, CDR2 FVKESK. The length of the CDR3 is 16 residues. CDR3 loop: CASSQERGQGFKTQYF. The CDR3 DNA follows: TGTGCCAGCAGCCAAGAACGAGGACAGGGCTTCAAGACCCAGTACTTC.

The V and J genes are TRBV3-1 and TRBJ1-2; TRBD1 is a possible D gene (6 bases). CDR1 and CDR2 from the germline V gene are LGHDT and YNNKEL (reference sequence). V was cut by 0 bases and J by 6 bases, with 8 bases left in between. The CDR3 is 13 residues long. The CDR3 loop reads CASSQEDRHGYTF. The CDR3 DNA reads TGTGCCAGCAGCCAAGAAGACAGGCATGGCTACACCTTC.

Note on this clonotype: At one boundary the junction diverges from the germline segment, which might be a read error. Written as DNA, the CDR3 is TGTGCCAGCAGTTGGGGTGGGGGACATCAGCCCCGGCATTTT. Translating gives CASSWGGGHQPRHF. V and J are TRBV12-3 or TRBV12-4 and TRBJ1-5; D may be TRBD1 (6 bases). The CDR3 totals 14 residues.

This clonotype was recorded only once. V gene TRBV29-1 combines with J gene TRBJ1-4, with D possibly TRBD1 on 6 matching bases. The CDR3 sequence is 14 residues long. CDR1 is SQVTM and CDR2 is ANQGSEA in the germline V gene. V lost 4 bases to trimming and J lost 3 bases, with 12 bases between them. The CDR3 loop reads CSVGTGLPNEKLFF. Here the CDR3 DNA reads TGCAGCGTTGGAACAGGGCTTCCTAATGAAAAACTGTTTTTT.

A remark on this clonotype: Mismatch with germline at one junction end may stem from a read error. The chain has TRBV7-9 and TRBJ1-1; D unresolved. CDR3 size: 13 residues. Germline loops: CDR1 SEHNR, CDR2 FQNEAQ (reference sequence). The CDR3 DNA is TGTGCCAGCAACTTAGAAGGGAACACTGAAGCTTTCTTT. Translating gives CASNLEGNTEAFF.

The rearrangement uses TRBV7-2 and TRBJ1-2; 7 bases map to TRBD1. V shed 5 bases, J shed 6 bases, and the junction held 12 bases outside the gene matches. Germline V gene data show CDR1 as SGHTA and CDR2 as FQGNSA. CDR3 length: 15 amino acids. The CDR3 bases are TGTGCCAGCAGCCCAAGGACCGGGACAGAGAATGGCTACACCTTC. Its translation is CASSPRTGTENGYTF.